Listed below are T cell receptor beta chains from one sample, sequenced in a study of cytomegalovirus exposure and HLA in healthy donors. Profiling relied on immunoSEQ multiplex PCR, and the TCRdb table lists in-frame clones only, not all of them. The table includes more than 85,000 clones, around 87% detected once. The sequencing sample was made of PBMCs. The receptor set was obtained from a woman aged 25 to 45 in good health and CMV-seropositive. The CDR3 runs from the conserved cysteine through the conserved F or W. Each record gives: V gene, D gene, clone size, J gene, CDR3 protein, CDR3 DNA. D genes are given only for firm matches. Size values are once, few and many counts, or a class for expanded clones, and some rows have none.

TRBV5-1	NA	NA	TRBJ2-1	CASSLLGHNEQFF	TGCGCCAGCAGCTTACTAGGGCACAATGAGCAGTTCTTC
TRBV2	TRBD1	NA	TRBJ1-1	CASRKGGFGNTEAFF	TGTGCCAGCAGAAAAGGGGGCTTCGGGAACACTGAAGCTTTCTTT
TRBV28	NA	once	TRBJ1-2	CASSLKEYGYTF	TGTGCCAGCAGTTTGAAGGAGTATGGCTACACCTTC
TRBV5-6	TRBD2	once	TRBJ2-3	CASSLGAGVTDTQYF	TGTGCCAGCAGCTTGGGGGCGGGGGTGACAGATACGCAGTATTTT
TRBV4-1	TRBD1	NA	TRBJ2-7	CASSQGTGRQSYEQYF	TGCGCCAGCAGCCAAGGGACAGGGAGGCAATCCTACGAGCAGTACTTC
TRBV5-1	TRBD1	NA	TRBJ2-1	CASGPGTGYGNEQFF	TGCGCCAGCGGCCCCGGGACAGGGTATGGCAATGAGCAGTTCTTC
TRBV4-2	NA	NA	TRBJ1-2	CASSQGPGGYTF	TGTGCCAGCAGCCAAGGGCCAGGCGGCTACACCTTC
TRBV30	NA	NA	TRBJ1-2	CAWSFRGAQGGYTF	TGTGCCTGGAGCTTCCGGGGGGCGCAGGGAGGCTACACCTTC
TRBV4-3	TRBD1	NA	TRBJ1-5	CASSQDLTGLPQHF	TGCGCCAGCAGCCAAGACCTGACAGGGCTGCCCCAGCATTTT
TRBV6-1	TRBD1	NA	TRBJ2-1	CASSFDRGDEQFF	TGTGCCAGCAGTTTTGACAGGGGGGATGAGCAGTTCTTC
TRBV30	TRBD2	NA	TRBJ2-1	CAWRAGPYNEQFF	TGTGCCTGGAGAGCGGGACCTTACAATGAGCAGTTCTTC
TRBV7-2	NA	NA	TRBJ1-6	CASSLGGNRSPLHF	TGTGCCAGCAGCTTAGGCGGGAATCGGTCACCCCTCCACTTT
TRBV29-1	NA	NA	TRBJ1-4	CGFRGTGELFF	TGCGGTTTCAGGGGTACCGGGGAACTGTTTTTT
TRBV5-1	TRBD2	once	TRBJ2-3	CASSLRTSPSPDTQYF	TGCGCCAGCAGCCTTAGGACTAGCCCGAGCCCAGATACGCAGTATTTT
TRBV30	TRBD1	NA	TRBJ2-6	CAWRGRGRSGANVLTF	TGTGCCTGGAGGGGCAGGGGGCGGTCTGGGGCCAACGTCCTGACTTTC
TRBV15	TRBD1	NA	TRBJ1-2	CATSVDGQGAPNYGYTF	TGTGCCACCAGCGTCGACGGACAGGGCGCTCCTAACTATGGCTACACCTTC
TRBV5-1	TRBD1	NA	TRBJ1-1	CASSWTSPGQGPLGTEAFF	TGCGCCAGCAGCTGGACCTCTCCGGGACAGGGGCCCTTGGGCACTGAAGCTTTCTTT
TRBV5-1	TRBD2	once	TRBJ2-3	CASTGTSGSGTQYF	TGCGCCAGCACCGGGACTAGCGGGAGTGGTACGCAGTATTTT
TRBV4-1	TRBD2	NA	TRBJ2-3	CASSRLGLGADTQYF	TGCGCCAGCAGCCGCCTGGGACTAGGTGCAGATACGCAGTATTTT
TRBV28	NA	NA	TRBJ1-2	CASSPQGNNYGYTF	TGTGCCAGCAGTCCCCAGGGTAATAACTATGGCTACACCTTC
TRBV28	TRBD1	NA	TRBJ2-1	CASRLLDRVGYNEQFF	TGTGCCAGCAGACTCCTGGACAGGGTGGGCTACAATGAGCAGTTCTTC
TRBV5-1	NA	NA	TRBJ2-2	CASSLGNRDTGELFF	TGCGCCAGCAGCTTGGGGAACAGGGACACCGGGGAGCTGTTTTTT
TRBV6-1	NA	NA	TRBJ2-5	CASSEGQQETQYF	TGTGCCAGCAGTGAAGGGCAGCAAGAGACCCAGTACTTC
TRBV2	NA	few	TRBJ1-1	CASTGQSNEAFF	TGTGCCAGCACTGGGCAGTCGAACGAAGCTTTCTTT
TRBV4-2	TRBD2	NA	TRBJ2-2	CASSHPAWGTSGDGELFF	TGTGCCAGCAGCCACCCTGCTTGGGGGACTAGCGGGGACGGGGAGCTGTTTTTT
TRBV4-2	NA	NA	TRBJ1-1	CASSHFLLAGPMSEAFF	TGTGCCAGCAGCCACTTTTTGCTCGCAGGGCCCATGTCTGAAGCTTTCTTT
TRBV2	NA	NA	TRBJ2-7	CASSAGQYYEQYF	TGTGCCAGCAGTGCAGGACAGTACTACGAGCAGTACTTC
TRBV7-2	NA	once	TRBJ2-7	CASSHGTYEQYF	TGTGCCAGCAGCCACGGTACCTACGAGCAGTACTTC
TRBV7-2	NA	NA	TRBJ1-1	CASSLRRNTEAFF	TGTGCCAGCAGCTTGAGGAGGAACACTGAAGCTTTCTTT
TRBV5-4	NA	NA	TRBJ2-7	CASSPEAGISSYEQYF	TGTGCCAGCAGCCCAGAGGCCGGAATAAGCTCCTACGAGCAGTACTTC
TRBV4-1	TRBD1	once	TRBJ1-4	CASSQAGGGEEKLFF	TGCGCCAGCAGCCAAGCGGGAGGGGGCGAAGAAAAACTGTTTTTT
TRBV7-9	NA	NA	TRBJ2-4	CASSLDSSKNIQYF	TGTGCCAGCAGCTTAGACTCGTCCAAAAACATTCAGTACTTC
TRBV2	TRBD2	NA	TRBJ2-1	CASSGLAGGSEQFF	TGTGCCAGCAGTGGACTAGCGGGGGGTAGTGAGCAGTTCTTC
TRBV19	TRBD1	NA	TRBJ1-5	CASSTISGTVNQPQHF	TGTGCCAGTAGTACTATCTCCGGGACAGTCAATCAGCCCCAGCATTTT
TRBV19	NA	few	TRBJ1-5	CASKHGGVYSNQPQHF	TGTGCCAGTAAGCACGGAGGGGTATACAGCAATCAGCCCCAGCATTTT
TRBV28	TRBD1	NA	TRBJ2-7	CASSQGQGSSYEQYF	TGTGCCAGCAGTCAGGGACAGGGGAGCTCCTACGAGCAGTACTTC
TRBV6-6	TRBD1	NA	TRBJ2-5	CASSYSDRHQETQYF	TGTGCCAGCAGTTACTCGGACAGGCACCAAGAGACCCAGTACTTC
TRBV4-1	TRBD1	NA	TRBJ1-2	CASSQVNRDRGNGYTF	TGCGCCAGCAGCCAAGTTAACCGGGACAGGGGAAACGGCTACACCTTC
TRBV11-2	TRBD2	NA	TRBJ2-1	CASSRGLATSYEQFF	TGTGCCAGCAGCCGCGGACTAGCCACTAGTTATGAGCAGTTCTTC
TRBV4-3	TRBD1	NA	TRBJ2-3	CASADRAFTDTQYF	TGCGCCAGCGCGGACAGGGCCTTCACAGATACGCAGTATTTT